Listed below are T cell receptor beta chains from one sample, sequenced in a study of cytomegalovirus exposure and HLA in healthy donors. The table came from immunoSEQ multiplex PCR; TCRdb's copy has only in-frame clones and leaves some out. This table lists some 75,000 clones. Sequenced sample: PBMCs. The receptors stem from a middle-aged man in good health and CMV-seronegative. Each CDR3 is given with its conserved first and last residue. Each record gives: D gene, V gene, J gene, CDR3 protein, CDR3 DNA. The D gene is left open where the match is weak.

>NA|TRBV6-1|TRBJ1-3
CASSDWGQKSSGNTIYF
TGTGCCAGCAGTGATTGGGGGCAGAAGAGCTCTGGAAACACCATATATTTT
>NA|TRBV30|TRBJ2-7
CAWSAPSGYSYEQYF
TGTGCCTGGAGTGCCCCGTCAGGGTACTCCTACGAGCAGTACTTC
>TRBD1|TRBV29-1|TRBJ1-2
CSAIPGTGDGGYTF
TGCAGCGCCATCCCCGGGACAGGGGATGGTGGCTACACCTTC
>NA|TRBV27|TRBJ2-3
CASSLYPGAGDTQYF
TGTGCCAGCAGTTTATATCCGGGAGCGGGTGATACGCAGTATTTT
>NA|TRBV7-2|TRBJ2-1
CASSLARTAFNEQFF
TGTGCCAGCAGCTTAGCCAGGACAGCCTTCAATGAGCAGTTCTTC
>NA|TRBV18|TRBJ1-6
CASSPSASTGALHF
TGTGCCAGCTCACCTAGTGCATCTACGGGGGCCCTCCACTTT
>NA|TRBV7-9|TRBJ1-6
CASSLDFTGLSLHF
TGTGCCAGCAGCTTAGACTTCACAGGGCTGTCCCTCCACTTT
>NA|TRBV7-8|TRBJ2-5
CASKRKETQYF
TGTGCCAGCAAGAGAAAAGAGACCCAGTACTTC
>TRBD1|TRBV5-6|TRBJ2-6
CASSWDRSPGANVLTF
TGTGCCAGCAGCTGGGACAGGAGCCCTGGGGCCAACGTCCTGACTTTC
>NA|TRBV5-1|TRBJ2-7
CASSLWSLGADLKNYEQYF
TGCGCCAGCAGCTTGTGGTCGTTAGGGGCAGACCTTAAGAACTACGAGCAGTACTTC
>NA|TRBV6-5|TRBJ1-6
CASSTTRTDSPLHF
TGTGCCAGCAGTACCACCCGGACTGATTCACCCCTCCACTTT
>TRBD2|TRBV6-1|TRBJ2-2
CASTRLAGDTGELFF
TGTGCCAGCACGCGACTAGCGGGTGACACCGGGGAGCTGTTTTTT
>TRBD1|TRBV6-5|TRBJ1-2
CATTRGSNYGYTF
TGTGCCACCACCAGGGGGTCGAACTATGGCTACACCTTC
>NA|TRBV5-6|TRBJ1-2
CASSLGRNYGYTF
TGTGCCAGCAGCTTGGGGAGGAACTATGGCTACACCTTC
>TRBD1|TRBV7-8|TRBJ2-7
CASSFLGQGSYEQYF
TGTGCCAGCAGCTTCCTGGGACAGGGGTCCTACGAGCAGTACTTC
>TRBD1|TRBV15|TRBJ2-7
CATSRVFGAGGSYEQYF
TGTGCCACCAGCAGAGTTTTTGGGGCAGGGGGATCCTACGAGCAGTACTTC
>TRBD2|TRBV27|TRBJ2-1
CASSRLAVNSYNEQFF
TGTGCCAGCAGTAGGCTAGCGGTTAACTCCTACAATGAGCAGTTCTTC
>NA|TRBV7-2|TRBJ2-7
CASSLNSVNEQYF
TGTGCCAGCAGCTTGAACAGTGTTAACGAGCAGTACTTC
>NA|TRBV7-9|TRBJ1-3
CASSLMGGSGNTIYF
TGTGCCAGCAGCTTAATGGGGGGCTCTGGAAACACCATATATTTT
>TRBD1|TRBV5-1|TRBJ2-7
CASSFEGAGISGSYEQYF
TGCGCCAGCAGCTTCGAGGGGGCAGGTATTAGTGGCTCCTACGAGCAGTACTTC
>NA|TRBV9|TRBJ1-4
CASSPRRGSEKLFF
TGTGCCAGCAGCCCCCGACGGGGGAGTGAAAAACTGTTTTTT
>TRBD1|TRBV28|TRBJ1-2
CASSSPPGQGAFGYTF
TGTGCCAGCAGTTCCCCCCCGGGACAGGGGGCTTTTGGCTACACCTTC
>TRBD2|TRBV7-9|TRBJ2-7
CASSLSFGTSETYEQYF
TGTGCCAGCAGCTTATCATTTGGGACTAGCGAGACCTACGAGCAGTACTTC
>TRBD1|TRBV11-3|TRBJ2-7
CASSPGTGGPYEQYF
TGTGCCAGCAGCCCAGGGACAGGGGGTCCCTACGAGCAGTACTTC
>TRBD2|TRBV10-3|TRBJ2-1
CAIRSAGLAPNEQFF
TGTGCCATCAGGAGTGCGGGACTAGCGCCGAATGAGCAGTTCTTC
>NA|TRBV6-1|TRBJ2-1
CANGSGEQFF
TGTGCCAACGGGAGCGGGGAGCAGTTCTTC
>TRBD1|TRBV10-1|TRBJ2-2
CASSDLGTANTGELFF
TGCGCCAGCAGTGATTTAGGGACAGCGAACACCGGGGAGCTGTTTTTT
>TRBD2|TRBV5-4|TRBJ2-1
CASRNSGGDFNEQFF
TGTGCCAGCAGAAATAGCGGGGGGGACTTCAATGAGCAGTTCTTC
>NA|TRBV7-9|TRBJ1-3
CASSLQGNTIYF
TGTGCCAGCAGCTTACAGGGAAACACCATATATTTT
>NA|TRBV11-2|TRBJ2-3
CASSVSSTQYF
TGTGCCAGCAGCGTTTCGTCGACGCAGTATTTT